The 6 T cell receptor beta chains presented below share a single source sample, sequenced in a study of OX40 agonist ivuxolimab in advanced cancers. TCRdb's table, derived via immunoSEQ multiplex PCR, lists solely in-frame clones and lacks some. The sample contains under 70,000 clones, 80% to 90% of which appear only once. The source material was CD4+ or CD8+ T cells sorted from blood, sampled in a trial of the OX40 agonist ivuxolimab. The origin of the receptors is an adult with an advanced solid tumor such as melanoma, head and neck, liver or kidney cancer.

Of note for this clone: The same CDR3 arises from other DNA sequences in this sample as well. V gene TRBV5-1 combines with J gene TRBJ1-1; D possibly corresponds to TRBD1 (5 bases). CDR1 is SGHRS, CDR2 YFSETQ, per germline. V lost 0 bases and J lost 1, with 10 bases in between. The CDR3 has 15 residues. CDR3 region: CASSLGWGENTEAFF. DNA for the CDR3: TGCGCCAGCAGCTTGGGTTGGGGGGAGAACACTGAAGCTTTCTTT.

The chain employs TRBV7-3 and TRBJ2-1; D not resolved. The V gene's germline CDR1 is SGHTA and CDR2 FQGTGA. V lost 1 base and J 8 bases, leaving 15 bases between the germline ends. The CDR3 is made up of 15 amino acids. The CDR3 region is CASSLSETPLDEQFF. The CDR3 nucleotides read TGTGCCAGCAGCTTAAGTGAGACTCCTCTGGATGAGCAGTTCTTC.

J is TRBJ2-7 and V is TRBV7-6, with D possibly matching TRBD2 (5 bases). Trimming pared 4 bases from V and 2 bases from J, leaving 9 bases between. Germline-derived CDR1 and CDR2 are SGHVS and FNYEAQ. CDR3 length: 13 amino acids. CDR3 protein: CASSSGEAYEQYF. CDR3 DNA sequence: TGTGCCAGCAGCTCCGGGGAAGCCTACGAGCAGTACTTC.

V usage is TRBV7-9 and J usage is TRBJ1-1; D is perhaps TRBD1 (5 bases). The length of the CDR3 is 14 residues. Germline V gene lookup returns CDR1 SEHNR and CDR2 FQNEAQ (reference sequence). The ends were cut back, 5 bases at V and 1 base at J, with 11 bases in the middle. The CDR3 spells CASSTSTGNTEAFF. The CDR3 bases are TGTGCCAGCAGCACGAGCACAGGGAACACTGAAGCTTTCTTT.

The rearrangement links TRBV5-4 to TRBJ2-1, with unresolved D. The CDR3 has 13 residues. Germline CDR1 and CDR2: SGHNT and YYREEE (reference sequence). Trimming shortened V by 0 bases and J by 3 bases, and 4 bases separated the two germline ends. DNA of the CDR3: TGTGCCAGCAGCTTGGGTAGCTACAATGAGCAGTTCTTC. Translation gives CASSLGSYNEQFF.

The chain links TRBV9 to TRBJ1-4; D not resolved. V lost 1 base to trimming and J lost 6 bases, with 13 bases between them. Germline V CDR1 and CDR2: SGDLS, YYNGEE. The CDR3 consists of 15 residues. This CDR3 is CASSVFGGGDEKLFF. In DNA, the CDR3 is TGTGCCAGCAGCGTATTCGGAGGTGGGGATGAAAAACTGTTTTTT.